The clone carrying this T cell receptor (beta chain) was detected a few times. Its target is unknown. This sample was taken from a study of regulatory T cells in long-lasting Graves disease. On the study more broadly: Over 5 years of antithyroid drugs with positive TSH receptor antibodies was taken to mean persistent Graves' disease.

Sample time point: persistent/refractory GD, antithyroid drugs over 5 years with positive TRAb. Preparation of the TCR library used RNA extracted from PBMCs. Investigators report Graves' disease was diagnosed under American Thyroid Association guidelines. The source of the patients was an endocrinology department in Xi'an, China. Per germline, CDR1 DFQATT and CDR2 SNEGSKA (reference sequence). The CDR3 is 14 amino acids. J was trimmed by 5 bases and V by 1 base; bases with no gene match: 4. Arm-PCR of CDR3 regions and iRepertoire HTBI primers were used to build TCR beta libraries. MiXCR, run by TCRdb on the multiplex PCR reads, gives a single entry per CDR3 protein. Among 600,000 to 850,000 distinct CDR3 sequences listed, about 32% were seen once. Study results and limitations: Only peripheral blood was studied, not thyroid tissue.

The J gene is TRBJ2-1, the V gene TRBV20-1; TRBD2 matches at 8 bases. This sample comprised peripheral blood mononuclear cells (PBMCs), obtained when the disease was refractory, from a patient treated with antithyroid drugs. This clonotype originated in a female donor with Graves disease. The DNA of the CDR3 is TGCAGTGCTAGAGTTGTAGCGGGAAACAATGAGCAGTTCTTC. It translates to CSARVVAGNNEQFF.